The clone carrying this TCR beta chain was picked up many times. The antigen remains undetermined. Sequenced material consisted of expressed TCRB transcripts (all of the isolated RNA was reverse transcribed). Assay: immunoSEQ multiplex PCR; the TCRdb copy retains only in-frame clones and omits some. The table shows under 300,000 clones, with 25% to 30% occurring only once. This entry comes from a study of beta chain features in type 1 diabetes. Whole-study context: Summed over all samples, the examined sorted cells came to 100 million to 130 million. Study-wide results and limits: TCRB rearrangement may or may not be influenced by HLA type; here this remained unresolved. Healthy donors had naive, central memory and Treg TCRB repertoires that appeared less similar than those seen among patients.

Germline V gene data show CDR1 as SGHDN and CDR2 as FVKESK. V shed 1 base, J shed 8 bases, and the junction held 10 bases outside the gene matches. The CDR3 has 16 residues. The origin of this receptor is a man between 25 and 39 years old in good health. The sequencing sample was made of central memory CD4+ T cells from blood. The genes are TRBV14 and TRBJ1-2; 10 nucleotides agree with TRBD1. CDR3 residues: CASSQAPGQGIGGYTF. CDR3 DNA: TGTGCCAGCAGCCAAGCGCCGGGACAGGGGATTGGAGGCTACACCTTC.